These 23 T cell receptor beta chains were all obtained from the same sample, sequenced in a study of cytomegalovirus exposure and HLA in healthy donors. The study ran its PCR with 60 Vbeta and 13 Jbeta primers. Sequencing used immunoSEQ multiplex PCR; TCRdb keeps in-frame clones, though not all of them. Of around 150,000 clones listed, more than 70% are singletons. The sample taken for sequencing was PBMCs. These TCRs come from a male donor in good health and CMV-seronegative.

This sequence joins TRBV28 and TRBJ2-7; weak D call: TRBD2 (7 bases). Germline lookup yields CDR1 MDHEN and CDR2 SYDVKM. The CDR3 runs to 17 residues. Deletions cut 1 base from V and 0 bases from J, with 16 bases between. The CDR3 here is CASSLSGGRVVSYEQYF. CDR3 in DNA: TGTGCCAGCAGTTTATCCGGGGGGCGGGTCGTCTCCTACGAGCAGTACTTC.

This clone turned up a few times. The genes are TRBV28 and TRBJ2-7, with a tentative D call TRBD2 (5 bases). V was cut by 5 bases and J by 2 bases, with 13 bases left in between. The CDR3 runs to 14 residues. Germline V gene data show CDR1 as MDHEN and CDR2 as SYDVKM. The CDR3 region is CASSLSLAPYEQYF. In DNA, the CDR3 is TGTGCCAGCAGTCTGTCTCTAGCCCCCTACGAGCAGTACTTC.

The chain links TRBV7-8 to TRBJ2-3, with D possibly TRBD2 on 6 matching bases. The CDR3 loop spans 14 amino acids. V lost 0 bases, J lost 4 bases, and 8 bases lay in between. Per germline, CDR1 SGHVS and CDR2 FQNEAQ. This chain's CDR3 is CASSLAGGSDTQYF. Written as DNA, the CDR3 is TGTGCCAGCAGCTTAGCCGGGGGTTCAGATACGCAGTATTTT.

The V call is TRBV2, the J call TRBJ1-5, with 7 bases that match TRBD1. The CDR3 is made up of 14 amino acids. With V trimmed by 5 bases and J by 4 bases, 5 bases remained unmatched. Germline V CDR1 and CDR2: SNHLY, FYNNEI. CDR3 residues: CASSFRDRNQPQHF. CDR3 in DNA: TGTGCCAGCAGTTTCAGGGACAGAAATCAGCCCCAGCATTTT.

V and J are TRBV6-5 and TRBJ1-5, with 7 bases lining up with TRBD1. The germline CDR1 and CDR2 sequences are MNHEY and SVGAGI. V was clipped by 0 bases and J by 4 bases; unmatched bases: 3. The CDR3 has 15 residues. The CDR3, as DNA: TGTGCCAGCAGTTACTCGACAGGGCCTAATCAGCCCCAGCATTTT. Its protein is CASSYSTGPNQPQHF.

This clone came up once. This chain connects TRBV18 to TRBJ2-1, with a weak D call TRBD1 (5 bases). Per germline, CDR1 KGHSH and CDR2 LQKENI. The CDR3 length is 15 residues. V lost 4 bases and J 0 bases, leaving 10 bases between the germline ends. DNA of the CDR3: TGTGCCAGCTCACTGACAGTGAGCTCCTACAATGAGCAGTTCTTC. Translating it yields CASSLTVSSYNEQFF.

Only one count was recorded for this clone. The chain employs TRBV4-2 and TRBJ2-7, with TRBD1 matching 7 bases. V trimming: 0 bases; J trimming: 6 bases; junction bases outside the gene matches: 8. Germline CDR1 and CDR2: LGHNA and YNFKEQ. The CDR3 is made up of 15 amino acids. This chain's CDR3 is CASSQELEGAREQYF. The CDR3 DNA reads as TGTGCCAGCAGCCAAGAGCTCGAGGGGGCGCGCGAGCAGTACTTC.

The rearrangement joins TRBV30 to TRBJ2-7; 8 bases match TRBD1. J lost 5 bases, V lost 4 bases, and 10 bases had no gene match. Germline CDR1 reads GTSNPN; CDR2 reads SVGIG (reference sequence). CDR3 length equals 14 residues. CDR3 bases: TGTGCCTGGAAACCGGACAGGGAGCCTAACGAGCAGTACTTC. Translated: CAWKPDREPNEQYF.

The chain couples TRBV13 to TRBJ2-3; TRBD2 matches 11 bases. Trimming took 3 bases from V and 6 from J; bases not matched to a gene: 11. CDR1 PRHDT and CDR2 FYEKMQ come from the germline V gene (reference sequence). The CDR3 contains 17 residues. CDR3: CASSFFSGGAGLDTQYF. CDR3 in DNA: TGTGCCAGCAGCTTCTTTAGCGGGGGGGCGGGGTTGGATACGCAGTATTTT.

This clone was seen a single time. J is TRBJ2-1 and V is TRBV19; D might be TRBD1 (6 bases). Trimming removed 1 base at V and 1 base at J, with 14 bases between. This CDR3 contains 17 residues. Looked up from germline, CDR1 is LNHDA and CDR2 is SQIVND (reference sequence). Written as DNA, the CDR3 is TGTGCCAGTAGTATAGCCTGGGGGACACGGTCCTACAATGAGCAGTTCTTC. As protein: CASSIAWGTRSYNEQFF.

V is TRBV30 and J is TRBJ1-2; 7 bases align to TRBD1. Germline values: CDR1 GTSNPN, CDR2 SVGIG (reference sequence). The V segment lost 3 bases and the J segment 2 bases; nucleotides outside the gene matches: 0. This CDR3 has 12 residues. CDR3: CAWRGQNYGYTF. CDR3 in DNA: TGTGCCTGGAGGGGACAGAACTATGGCTACACCTTC.

The chain couples TRBV19 to TRBJ2-7, with TRBD1 matching over 7 bases. V lost 4 bases, J lost 0 bases, and 6 bases stayed unmatched. The CDR3 is 15 amino acids. Germline CDR1 is LNHDA and CDR2 is SQIVND (reference sequence). The CDR3, as DNA: TGTGCCAGTAGTAAAGGGGGCGCGGGCTCCTACGAGCAGTACTTC. Translated, it gives CASSKGGAGSYEQYF.

V gene TRBV11-2 combines with J gene TRBJ2-7; a possible D gene is TRBD1 (6 bases). V was trimmed by 2 bases and J by 5 bases, leaving 13 bases between them. Germline CDR1 reads SGHAT; CDR2 reads FQNNGV. The CDR3 is 14 amino acids. In nucleotides, the CDR3 is TGTGCCAGCAGCTTATGGAACAGGGACCACGAGCAGTACTTC. Protein product: CASSLWNRDHEQYF.

The J gene is TRBJ2-1, the V gene TRBV5-4, with 7 nucleotides matching TRBD2. The CDR3 is made up of 13 amino acids. Germline-derived CDR1 and CDR2 are SGHNT and YYREEE (reference sequence). J lost 8 bases, V lost 0 bases, and 2 bases had no gene match. CDR3 nucleotides: TGTGCCAGCAGCTTGGCCGGGGGGTATGAGCAGTTCTTC. Its translation: CASSLAGGYEQFF. Full variable domain (outside the CDR3, taken from reference TRBV5-4 and TRBJ2-1): ETGVTQSPTHLIKTRGQQVTLRCSSQSGHNTVSWYQQALGQGPQFIFQYYREEENGRGNFPPRFSGLQFPNYSSELNVNALELDDSALYLCASSLAGGYEQFFGPGTRLTVL.

This rearrangement joins TRBV19 to TRBJ2-1; D is undetermined. The CDR3 totals 11 residues. In germline, CDR1 is LNHDA, CDR2 SQIVND (reference sequence). V lost 3 bases and J 6 bases, leaving 3 bases between the germline ends. Here the CDR3 DNA reads TGTGCCAGTAGTATCTTCAATGAGCAGTTCTTC. Amino acid sequence: CASSIFNEQFF.

The chain couples TRBV28 to TRBJ2-3; a weak D match, TRBD2 (6 bases). Looked up from germline, CDR1 is MDHEN and CDR2 is SYDVKM. Trimming stripped 1 base from V and 2 bases from J, with 16 bases between. The CDR3 sequence is 17 residues long. DNA of the CDR3: TGTGCCAGCAGTTTATTTTGGAGGGGCGGGAACACAGATACGCAGTATTTT. Protein: CASSLFWRGGNTDTQYF.

The chain employs TRBV5-6 and TRBJ2-5, with TRBD2 matching over 10 bases. The tail of the sequence fits TRBJ2-7 better, so the J call may be wrong. Germline loops: CDR1 SGHDT, CDR2 YYEEEE. CDR3 length equals 15 residues. In DNA form, the CDR3 reads TGTGCCAGCAGCCGGGGGACTAGCGCGCCTTACGAGCAGTACTTC. It is translated as CASSRGTSAPYEQYF.

The V and J genes are TRBV9 and TRBJ1-4; 7 positions match TRBD1. There are 16 residues in the CDR3. CDR1 SGDLS and CDR2 YYNGEE come from the germline V gene. Losses at the gene ends were 0 bases for V and 4 bases for J; bases not matched to a gene: 6. CDR3 residues: CASSVAAGQDNEKLFF. CDR3 DNA sequence: TGTGCCAGCAGCGTAGCTGCAGGACAGGATAATGAAAAACTGTTTTTT.

V is TRBV7-8 and J is TRBJ1-5, with 7 bases that match TRBD1. CDR1 and CDR2 (germline): SGHVS, FQNEAQ. J gave up 4 bases and V 5 bases, and 5 bases lay outside the gene matches. The CDR3 loop spans 14 amino acids. CDR3 residues: CASSTTGRNQPQHF. CDR3 DNA sequence: TGTGCCAGCAGCACGACAGGGAGAAATCAGCCCCAGCATTTT.

V usage is TRBV6-1 and J usage is TRBJ1-3; D may be TRBD1 (5 bases). Germline CDR1 and CDR2: MNHNS and SASEGT. This CDR3 region has 17 residues. Trimming shortened V by 0 bases and J by 0 bases, and 12 bases separated the two germline ends. The CDR3 spells CASSEAWGGSSGNTIYF. CDR3 DNA: TGTGCCAGCAGTGAAGCGTGGGGGGGGAGCTCTGGAAACACCATATATTTT.

This clone was found a few times. Written as DNA, the CDR3 is TGTGCCAGCAGCTCCCGGGGGGGCTCCTATGGCTACACCTTC. It specifies CASSSRGGSYGYTF. V is TRBV7-2 and J is TRBJ1-2, with D perhaps TRBD1 (6 bases). The CDR3 sequence is 14 residues long. The V gene's germline CDR1 is SGHTA and CDR2 FQGNSA. Trimming removed 4 bases from V and 4 bases from J, with 13 bases in between.

The table lists this clone with a few counts. The chain recombines TRBV6-4 with TRBJ2-7; 14 nucleotides align to TRBD2. V was pared by 4 bases and J by 3 bases, with 17 bases of the junction left unmatched. CDR1 and CDR2 from the germline V gene are MRHNA and SNTAGT. This CDR3 contains 20 residues. CDR3 in amino acids: CASSGPGLAGGSLRGYEQYF. The CDR3 DNA is TGTGCCAGCAGTGGGCCTGGACTAGCGGGGGGATCCCTAAGAGGCTACGAGCAGTACTTC.

This clone was detected once. The rearrangement joins TRBV28 to TRBJ2-7; maybe TRBD1 (6 bases). There are 17 residues in the CDR3. The V gene's germline CDR1 is MDHEN and CDR2 SYDVKM. Between the trimmed V and J ends, which lost 6 bases and 3 bases, there was a span of 24 bases. For the CDR3, the DNA is TGTGCCAGCAGCCCCCCCCGTTGGGGGCGCGGTGGCTACGAGCAGTACTTC. This sequence encodes CASSPPRWGRGGYEQYF. Combining the CDR3 with reference TRBV28 and TRBJ2-7 gives the whole variable domain DVKVTQSSRYLVKRTGEKVFLECVQDMDHENMFWYRQDPGLGLRLIYFSYDVKMKEKGDIPEGYSVSREKKERFSLILESASTNQTSMYLCASSPPRWGRGGYEQYFGPGTRLTVT.